Below are 26 T cell receptor beta chains sequenced from a single sample in a study of T cells in Graves' hyperthyroidism and ophthalmopathy. RNA transcripts yielded amplified TCR beta CDR3 regions. First-round RT-PCR targeting the TCR CDR3 was performed with the HTBI primer set. One entry per CDR3 protein results from TCRdb running MiXCR on the multiplex PCR reads. The table has roughly 600,000 distinct CDR3 sequences, about 14% seen once. Sequencing was carried out using blood. Receptors originate from a woman aged 50 to 60 with Graves' ophthalmopathy.

This clonotype has ten or more counts. The V gene is TRBV18, the J gene TRBJ1-1, with unresolved D. The V and J ends lost 6 bases and 8 bases respectively, with 13 bases between them. This CDR3 contains 12 residues. The germline V gene encodes CDR1 KGHSH and CDR2 LQKENI. This CDR3 reads CASSPIGPEAFF. The DNA of the CDR3 is TGTGCCAGCTCGCCAATCGGACCCGAAGCTTTCTTT.

Many counts were recorded for this clonotype. The V call is TRBV12-3 or TRBV12-4, the J call TRBJ2-1, with 9 bases that match TRBD1. V lost 5 bases to trimming and J lost 5 bases; unmatched junction nucleotides: 19. The CDR3 consists of 19 residues. DNA of the CDR3: TGTGCCAGCAGTCCACAGGGGGCTAGGATCCGCCCTGGGGACAATGAGCAGTTCTTC. Protein sequence: CASSPQGARIRPGDNEQFF.

This clonotype was recorded many times. V is TRBV12-5 and J is TRBJ2-7; possible D gene TRBD1, 5 bases. CDR3 length: 12 amino acids. CDR1 and CDR2 from the germline V gene are LGHNT and FRNRAP. Trimming stripped 3 bases from V and 4 bases from J, with 7 bases between. The CDR3 here is CASGFRGYEQYF. The CDR3 coding sequence is TGTGCTAGTGGTTTTAGGGGATACGAGCAGTACTTC.

This clonotype was detected ten times or more. J is TRBJ2-7 and V is TRBV5-1; 10 bases are a match to TRBD1. Germline assignment: CDR1 SGHRS and CDR2 YFSETQ. CDR3 length: 14 amino acids. The V and J ends lost 4 bases and 3 bases, in that order; junction bases with no gene match: 4. Here the CDR3 DNA reads TGCGCCAGCAGCGCCGGGACAGGGGACTACGAGCAGTACTTC. Translated: CASSAGTGDYEQYF.

This clonotype was seen more than once but under ten times. The V call is TRBV20-1, the J call TRBJ2-2, with no clear D. CDR3 size: 11 residues. Between the trimmed V and J ends, which lost 5 bases and 7 bases, there was a span of 8 bases. Germline loops: CDR1 DFQATT, CDR2 SNEGSKA (reference sequence). This CDR3 is CSAVFRGELFF. Here the CDR3 DNA reads TGCAGTGCTGTGTTTCGCGGGGAGCTGTTTTTT.

Ten or more counts support this clonotype. This chain uses TRBV29-1 with TRBJ2-3; 10 bases align to TRBD2. After removal of 7 bases from V and 4 bases from J, the junction contained 11 bases not matched to a gene. The CDR3 consists of 15 residues. The germline V gene encodes CDR1 SQVTM and CDR2 ANQGSEA. This chain's CDR3 is CSAPSSGRVSDTQYF. Written as DNA, the CDR3 is TGCAGCGCCCCGTCTAGCGGGAGAGTATCAGATACGCAGTATTTT.

This clonotype was recorded many times. The chain combines TRBV6-2 or TRBV6-3 with TRBJ2-3, with no clear D. Germline V gene sequence: CDR1 MNHEY, CDR2 SVGEGT. The CDR3 has 17 amino acids. V was shortened by 0 bases and J by 6 bases, with 19 bases between the two germline ends. The CDR3 DNA reads as TGTGCCAGCAGTTACTCAAGGCGGAAGAATCCGAGGGATACGCAGTATTTT. Protein product: CASSYSRRKNPRDTQYF.

This clonotype was counted at least ten times. The chain carries TRBV20-1 and TRBJ1-2, with D possibly being TRBD1 (5 bases). Germline CDR1 is DFQATT and CDR2 is SNEGSKA (reference sequence). The CDR3 is 16 amino acids. The germline V and J ends were trimmed by 1 base and 4 bases, with 19 bases remaining between them. For the CDR3, the DNA is TGCAGTGCTAGAGCGGGGGGACCGGGACTGAGCTATGGCTACACCTTC. This translates into CSARAGGPGLSYGYTF.

This clonotype was recorded many times. The J gene is TRBJ2-2, the V gene TRBV2, with 8 positions matching TRBD2. J lost 6 bases, V lost 7 bases, and 13 bases had no gene match. The CDR3 has 16 residues. CDR1 and CDR2 from the germline V gene are SNHLY and FYNNEI. CDR3 sequence (DNA): TGTGCCAGCAAACCTCCGGGGACTAGTCCCCCCGGGGAGCTGTTTTTT. It codes for CASKPPGTSPPGELFF.

This clonotype occurred many times. V usage is TRBV2 and J usage is TRBJ2-3, with 8 bases fitting TRBD2. CDR3 length: 13 residues. Trimming removed 7 bases from V and 5 bases from J; junction bases left unmatched: 5. Germline CDR1 SNHLY, CDR2 FYNNEI. CDR3 loop: CASIAGLGDTQYF. CDR3 coding DNA: TGTGCCAGCATAGCGGGGTTAGGAGATACGCAGTATTTT.

On this clonotype: A junction boundary mismatches the germline segment, possibly from a read error. The CDR3 DNA reads as TGTGCCGGAAGGGACCGAGACTACGTGCAGTACTTC. Its protein product is CAGRDRDYVQYF. The chain employs TRBV2 and TRBJ2-7; D may be TRBD1 or TRBD2 (5 bases each). The CDR3 sequence is 12 residues long. Germline V gene sequence: CDR1 SNHLY, CDR2 FYNNEI.

In regard to this clonotype: It may be a read error: a sequence one base away is much more abundant. The rearrangement joins TRBV3-1 to TRBJ2-4; 11 positions match TRBD2. Germline-derived CDR1 and CDR2 are LGHDT and YNNKEL (reference sequence). The CDR3 sequence is 15 residues long. CDR3 DNA sequence: TGTGCCAGCAGCCCTAGCGGGAGGCAAAAAAACATTCAGTGCTTC. This sequence encodes CASSPSGRQKNIQCF.

This clonotype has ten or more counts. The chain is built from TRBV6-1 and TRBJ2-2; maybe TRBD1 (6 bases). Trimming took 6 bases from V and 6 from J, leaving 11 bases between them. The CDR3 covers 13 residues. CDR1 is MNHNS, CDR2 SASEGT, per germline. The CDR3, as DNA: TGTGCCAGCAGGCTCGGACAGCCCGGGGAGCTGTTTTTT. Encoded protein: CASRLGQPGELFF.

The J gene is TRBJ2-2, the V gene TRBV7-3; D is undetermined. Trimming removed 4 bases from V and 6 bases from J, with 15 bases in between. Germline V gene data show CDR1 as SGHTA and CDR2 as FQGTGA. This CDR3 comprises 15 residues. The CDR3 is CASSSPGLAPGELFF. The CDR3 bases are TGTGCCAGCAGCTCCCCGGGCCTGGCTCCCGGGGAGCTGTTTTTT.

This clonotype was detected many times. The V call is TRBV28, the J call TRBJ1-6, with 8 bases fitting TRBD1. After removal of 5 bases from V and 9 bases from J, the junction contained 6 bases not matched to a gene. CDR3 length equals 14 residues. In germline, CDR1 is MDHEN, CDR2 SYDVKM. The CDR3 DNA is TGTGCCAGCAGTGGGGGACAGGTTGCTTCACCCCTCCACTTT. Translated, it gives CASSGGQVASPLHF.

In its sample, this clonotype was seen many times. The chain joins TRBV5-6 to TRBJ1-2; 7 nucleotides align to TRBD1. Germline CDR1 reads SGHDT; CDR2 reads YYEEEE. The CDR3 has 13 amino acids. V was clipped by 4 bases and J by 6 bases; unmatched bases: 6. The CDR3 reads CASSDKTGNGYTF. CDR3 bases: TGTGCCAGCAGCGACAAGACAGGGAATGGCTACACCTTC.

This clonotype was recorded at least ten times. The chain links TRBV7-3 to TRBJ1-2, with 8 bases lining up with TRBD1. This CDR3 is built from 16 residues. V shed 2 bases, J shed 3 bases, and the junction held 8 bases outside the gene matches. CDR1 is SGHTA, CDR2 FQGTGA, per germline. In DNA form, the CDR3 reads TGTGCCAGCAGCTTAGACCCAGGGGGCAACGACTATGGCTACACCTTC. Amino acid sequence: CASSLDPGGNDYGYTF.

This clonotype was seen at least ten times. This rearrangement joins TRBV14 to TRBJ2-7; tentative D call: TRBD1 (6 bases). Trimming removed 1 base from V and 1 base from J, with 11 bases in between. CDR3 length: 15 amino acids. Per the germline V gene, CDR1 is SGHDN and CDR2 is FVKESK. The CDR3 sequence is CASSQGTGFSYEQYF. The CDR3 nucleotides are TGTGCCAGCAGCCAAGGAACAGGGTTTTCCTACGAGCAGTACTTC.

The genes are TRBV11-2 and TRBJ2-1; D is possibly TRBD1 or TRBD2 (6 bases each). The V and J ends lost 6 bases and 2 bases respectively, with 14 bases between them. The CDR3 is made up of 15 amino acids. Germline-derived CDR1 and CDR2 are SGHAT and FQNNGV. DNA of the CDR3: TGTGCCAGCAGTGTGGTGGGGGGCCCCTACAATGAGCAGTTCTTC. This sequence encodes CASSVVGGPYNEQFF.

In this sample, this clonotype turned up many times. The rearrangement joins TRBV7-9 to TRBJ2-2; possibly TRBD2 for D (6 bases). Trimming pared 5 bases from V and 2 bases from J, leaving 15 bases between. CDR1 is SEHNR and CDR2 is FQNEAQ in the germline V gene (reference sequence). This CDR3 has 16 residues. CDR3 protein: CASSLLGGTNTGELFF. CDR3 nucleotide sequence: TGTGCCAGCAGCCTGCTCGGCGGGACTAACACCGGGGAGCTGTTTTTT.

The chain uses TRBV7-9 and TRBJ2-7, with 7 bases identical to TRBD1. V shed 5 bases, J shed 3 bases, and the junction held 7 bases outside the gene matches. The length of the CDR3 is 14 residues. Germline values: CDR1 SEHNR, CDR2 FQNEAQ (reference sequence). This CDR3 is CASSPGTDIYEQYF. The DNA for the CDR3 is TGTGCCAGCAGCCCAGGGACAGACATCTACGAGCAGTACTTC.

The chain carries TRBV7-8 and TRBJ2-7; TRBD2 matches at 11 bases. Germline assignment: CDR1 SGHVS and CDR2 FQNEAQ. V gave up 3 bases and J gave up 5 bases; unmatched junction bases: 15. The CDR3 runs to 18 residues. The CDR3 DNA sequence: TGTGCCAGCAGCTTCCAAAGTAGCGGGAGGGCCTTGTTCGACGAGCAGTACTTC. Protein product: CASSFQSSGRALFDEQYF.

The chain uses TRBV20-1 and TRBJ2-7; D is ambiguous. The CDR3 consists of 13 residues. V gave up 1 base and J gave up 0 bases, with 7 bases separating them. CDR1 DFQATT and CDR2 SNEGSKA come from the germline V gene (reference sequence). This chain's CDR3 is CSARVLSSYEQYF. The CDR3 region has the DNA TGCAGTGCTAGAGTCTTAAGCTCCTACGAGCAGTACTTC.

This clonotype is a singleton in its sample. Just one base apart from a much larger clone, this may be a read error. The rearrangement links TRBV6-2 or TRBV6-3 to TRBJ1-1, with a possible D match to TRBD1 (5 bases). This CDR3 is built from 12 residues. Trimming took 5 bases from V and 11 from J, leaving 15 bases between them. Germline V gene sequence: CDR1 MNHEY, CDR2 SVGEGT. In DNA form, the CDR3 reads TGTGCCAGCAGTCACGAGGGACTTCGGGCTTTCTTT. Its protein product is CASSHEGLRAFF.

With respect to this clonotype: Since a much larger clone is just one base distant, this may be a read error. This rearrangement joins TRBV3-1 to TRBJ2-1; no reliable D call. This CDR3 spans 12 amino acids. CDR1 and CDR2 (germline): LGHDT, YNNKEL (reference sequence). CDR3 DNA sequence: TGTGTCAGCAGCCAAGCAGACGGTGAGCAGTTCTTC. Its protein product is CVSSQADGEQFF.

The J gene is TRBJ2-7, the V gene TRBV19; a weak D match, TRBD2 (5 bases). V was pared by 2 bases and J by 4 bases, with 15 bases between. Germline V gives CDR1 LNHDA, CDR2 SQIVND (reference sequence). The CDR3 loop spans 15 amino acids. The CDR3 sequence: CASSIPDSEKYEQYF. CDR3 bases: TGTGCCAGTAGTATACCGGATAGCGAAAAGTACGAGCAGTACTTC.